This T cell receptor (beta chain) was identified in a study of a mutant IDH1 vaccine in newly diagnosed glioma. Background on the study: In some groups vaccination began 4-6 weeks post-radiotherapy; others received it with temozolomide. Therapy received beforehand was radiotherapy, temozolomide, or both, with most patients given both.

As concerns this clone: Its matching antigen is unknown.

TCRdb's copy holds only in-frame clones and misses some; the assay was immunoSEQ multiplex PCR. The profile shows some 28,000 clones, approximately 80% of them singletons. The time point was: week 23, last vaccination. Doses consisted of 300 ug of mutant IDH1 20-mer peptide each, paired with topical imiquimod. Deletions cut 0 bases from V and 5 bases from J, with 5 bases between. Germline lookup yields CDR1 SGHNT and CDR2 YYREEE (reference sequence). The CDR3 loop spans 12 amino acids. Sequencing used PBMCs, obtained from a glioma patient whose treatment included an IDH1 peptide vaccine. The sequence came from a woman in her 30s with glioma. The chain combines TRBV5-4 with TRBJ1-2; unclear D gene. The CDR3 here is CASSLDGYGYTF. The CDR3 bases are TGTGCCAGCAGCTTGGATGGTTATGGCTACACCTTC. Using reference TRBV5-4 and TRBJ1-2 for the parts outside the CDR3, the full variable domain is ETGVTQSPTHLIKTRGQQVTLRCSSQSGHNTVSWYQQALGQGPQFIFQYYREEENGRGNFPPRFSGLQFPNYSSELNVNALELDDSALYLCASSLDGYGYTFGSGTRLTVV.